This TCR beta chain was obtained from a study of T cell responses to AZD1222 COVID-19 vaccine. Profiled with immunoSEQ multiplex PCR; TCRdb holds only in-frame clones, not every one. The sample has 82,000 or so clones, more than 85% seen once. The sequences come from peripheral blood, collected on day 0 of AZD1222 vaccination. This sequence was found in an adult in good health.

The CDR3 coding sequence is TGTGCCAGCAGCTTAGACACAACGAACACTGAAGCTTTCTTT. Its translation is CASSLDTTNTEAFF. The chain links TRBV7-2 to TRBJ1-1; the D is unclear. This CDR3 is 14 amino acids long. Trimming took 1 base from V and 1 from J, leaving 7 bases between them. The germline gives CDR1 SGHTA, CDR2 FQGNSA.